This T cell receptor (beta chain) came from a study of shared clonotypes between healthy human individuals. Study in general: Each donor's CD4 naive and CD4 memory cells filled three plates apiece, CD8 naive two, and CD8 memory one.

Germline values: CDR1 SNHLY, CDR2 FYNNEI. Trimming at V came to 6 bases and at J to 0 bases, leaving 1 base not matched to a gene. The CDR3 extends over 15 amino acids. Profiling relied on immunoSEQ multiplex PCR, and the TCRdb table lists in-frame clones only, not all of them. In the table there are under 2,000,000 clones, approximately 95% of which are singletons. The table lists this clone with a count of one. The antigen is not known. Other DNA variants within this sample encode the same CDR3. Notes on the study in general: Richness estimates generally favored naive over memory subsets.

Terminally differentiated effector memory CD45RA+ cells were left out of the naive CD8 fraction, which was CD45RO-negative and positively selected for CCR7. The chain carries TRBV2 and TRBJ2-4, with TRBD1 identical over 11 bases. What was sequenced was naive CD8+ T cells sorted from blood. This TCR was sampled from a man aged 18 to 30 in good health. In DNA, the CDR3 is TGTGCCAGCAGCGGGACAGGGGGAGCCAAAAACATTCAGTACTTC. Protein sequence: CASSGTGGAKNIQYF.